This T cell receptor (beta chain) was recorded in a study of OX40 agonist ivuxolimab in advanced cancers. Trimming took 7 bases from V and 4 from J, leaving 0 bases between them. There are 9 residues in the CDR3. From germline, CDR1 is MNHEY and CDR2 SMNVEV (reference sequence). Produced via immunoSEQ multiplex PCR; TCRdb's table is partial and in-frame only. The repertoire holds roughly 75,000 clones, roughly nine tenths seen once, with about 6% in the top ten. The study's findings and limits: Relatively little clonal expansion, among the lowest observed, appeared in partial responders at 0.1-3.0 mg/kg.

Comment on this clone: Antigen specificity is unknown.

The sequencing here drew on CD4+ or CD8+ T cells sorted from blood, taken in a trial of the OX40 agonist ivuxolimab. The genes are TRBV27 and TRBJ2-3; no clear D. This clonotype was obtained from an adult with an advanced solid tumor such as melanoma, head and neck, liver or kidney cancer. The CDR3 DNA reads TGTGCCAGCACAGATACGCAGTATTTT. Translated, it gives CASTDTQYF.